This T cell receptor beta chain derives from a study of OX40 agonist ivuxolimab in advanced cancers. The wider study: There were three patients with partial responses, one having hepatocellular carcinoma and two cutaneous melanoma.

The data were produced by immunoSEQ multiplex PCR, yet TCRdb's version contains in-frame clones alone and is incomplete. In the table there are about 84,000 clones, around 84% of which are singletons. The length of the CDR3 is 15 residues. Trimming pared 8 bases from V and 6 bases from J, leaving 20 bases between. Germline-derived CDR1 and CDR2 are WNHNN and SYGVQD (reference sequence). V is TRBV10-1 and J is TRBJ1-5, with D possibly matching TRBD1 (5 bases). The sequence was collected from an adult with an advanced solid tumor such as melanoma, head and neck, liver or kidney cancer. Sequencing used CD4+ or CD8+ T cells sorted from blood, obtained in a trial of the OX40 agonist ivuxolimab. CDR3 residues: CASPEGQGPSQPQHF. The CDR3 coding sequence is TGCGCCAGCCCTGAGGGGCAGGGTCCTAGTCAGCCCCAGCATTTT.